This T cell receptor (beta chain) stems from a study of Ad26.COV2.S vaccination and SARS-CoV-2 variants. This clone has just a few counts. Germline V CDR1 and CDR2: MNHEY, SVGAGI. The CDR3 consists of 14 residues. After removal of 7 bases from V and 7 bases from J, the junction contained 11 bases not matched to a gene. As to treatment: roughly 19 received Ad26.COV2.S at low or high dose, single or two shots; a few received placebo; per-sample allocation not given. Vaccine and placebo recipients were sampled on day 63 after the first injection. Using immunoSEQ multiplex PCR, the repertoire was profiled, and TCRdb retains in-frame clones only, with some absent. The sample records about 680,000 clones, around 90% being singletons.

This receptor was taken from a person between 18 and 65 years old who received the Ad26.COV2.S COVID-19 vaccine or a placebo. The chain has TRBV6-5 and TRBJ2-7, with TRBD2 matching over 9 bases. Specimen: peripheral blood, collected in a trial of Ad26.COV2.S vaccine versus placebo. CDR3 residues: CASNRAGGSGEQYF. Written as DNA, the CDR3 is TGTGCCAGCAACAGAGCGGGAGGATCCGGGGAGCAGTACTTC.